These T cell receptor beta chains were read from a single sample in a study of Graves' ophthalmopathy and Graves' hyperthyroidism. TCRdb itself ran the multiplex PCR reads through MiXCR, one entry per CDR3 protein. This table holds 300,000 to 450,000 distinct CDR3 sequences, roughly 17% found once. Sequencing was done on a sample of peripheral blood. These receptors all come from an adult woman with stable Graves' hyperthyroidism. Both conserved end residues are trimmed from each CDR3. The order of the fields is D gene, J gene, V gene, CDR3 protein. A D gene is named only where the DNA matches it firmly.

>NA|TRBJ1-1|TRBV3-1
ASSQQGVVPEAF
>NA|TRBJ1-1|TRBV5-1
ASGRVMNTEAF
>NA|TRBJ2-5|TRBV12-3/TRBV12-4
ASSLGLGPQETQY
>NA|TRBJ2-2|TRBV12-3/TRBV12-4
ASSSVAGQDTGELF
>NA|TRBJ2-6|TRBV11-1
ASSLVGQGFAGANVLT
>TRBD2|TRBJ2-7|TRBV18
ASSPLGGSKYEQY
>TRBD2|TRBJ2-7|TRBV28
ASSFGLAETRFEQY
>TRBD1|TRBJ1-2|TRBV11-2
ASSLEPGGDYGYT
>NA|TRBJ2-7|TRBV6-2/TRBV6-3
ASSHNGGRYEQY
>TRBD1|TRBJ2-7|TRBV10-3
AISESTGGPRTSYEQY
>NA|TRBJ1-5|TRBV6-2/TRBV6-3
ASSYIVGQPQH
>TRBD2|TRBJ2-5|TRBV12-3/TRBV12-4
ASSFRDGLRIGGSQY
>TRBD2|TRBJ2-3|TRBV24-1
ATSDSLAGVADTQY
>NA|TRBJ1-1|TRBV7-3
ASGRGRDTEAF
>NA|TRBJ1-5|TRBV30
AWRTGQNSNQPQH
>NA|TRBJ1-5|TRBV3-1
ASSRFNGPQH
>NA|TRBJ2-7|TRBV20-1
SARVYGGEKYEQY
>NA|TRBJ2-7|TRBV2
ASSTLPYYEQY
>TRBD1|TRBJ2-5|TRBV28
ASSLGDREETQY
>TRBD2|TRBJ2-7|TRBV6-2/TRBV6-3
ASSPRGMAWRETHEQY
>NA|TRBJ2-5|TRBV20-1
SARNQGLLQETQY
>NA|TRBJ2-7|TRBV4-1
ASSQGEAANYEQY
>NA|TRBJ2-3|TRBV4-2
ASSQDFPTVPNTQY
>NA|TRBJ2-7|TRBV15
ATSRAAESSYEQY
>NA|TRBJ1-3|TRBV2
ASSALAYFGNTIY
>NA|TRBJ2-7|TRBV4-2
ASSQEVYPSYEQY
>NA|TRBJ1-5|TRBV5-6
ASSLARSGANQPQH
>NA|TRBJ1-2|TRBV28
ASSLGTLYGYT